This T cell receptor beta chain was sequenced during a study of T cell repertoires in aging, cancer and after chemotherapy. Study-level background: Donor ages fell into six groups from 30 or younger up to 70 or older. The study's findings and limits: Loss of evenness, beyond lost richness, contributed to age-related TCR diversity decline in cancer patients.

Rearranged V-D-J TRB sequences were amplified with a mixed TRB-A/B primer pool. From the multiplex PCR reads, TCRdb called clonotypes with MiXCR, one entry per CDR3 protein. The sample includes thousands of distinct CDR3 sequences, around 59% of them seen just once. Peripheral blood genomic DNA, not sorted cells or RNA, was the template. This CDR3 spans 15 amino acids. Per germline, CDR1 SGHAT and CDR2 FQDESV (reference sequence). Trimming shortened V by 5 bases and J by 8 bases, and 19 bases separated the two germline ends. Turning to this clonotype: Its antigen remains unidentified.

The sample comprised blood. This TCR derives from a human donor with a solid tumor. This sequence joins TRBV11-1 and TRBJ2-1, with D possibly being TRBD2 (7 bases). The CDR3 DNA reads as TGTGCCAGCAGCCGTAATGCTCAGGGGAGGGATGAGCAGTTCTTC. It yields the protein CASSRNAQGRDEQFF.